The 23 T cell receptor beta chains presented below share a single source sample, sequenced in a study of CD8+ T cells in alopecia areata. The treatment was: oral pan-JAK inhibitor, 5-10 mg twice daily. Investigators isolated RNA and reverse transcribed it into cDNA to act as the sequencing template. The repertoire was sequenced with immunoSEQ multiplex PCR; TCRdb's copy has only in-frame clones and lacks some. The sample shows some 42,000 clones, 92% of them seen only once. The input for sequencing was CD8+ T cells sorted from blood, taken at week 24, from a patient treated with tofacitinib. These receptors were taken from a human donor with alopecia areata.

V and J are TRBV15 and TRBJ2-6; 9 nucleotides align to TRBD1. This CDR3 is built from 20 residues. V trimming: 5 bases; J trimming: 0 bases; junction bases outside the gene matches: 14. The V gene's germline CDR1 is LNHNV and CDR2 YYDKDF (reference sequence). The DNA for the CDR3 is TGTGCCACCAGCTCGGACAGGGGTGGGCAGGGCTTCTCTGGGGCCAACGTCCTGACTTTC. Translating it yields CATSSDRGGQGFSGANVLTF.

The chain combines TRBV6-6 with TRBJ2-3; 11 positions match TRBD2. V dropped 6 bases and J dropped 2; count of bases not matched to a gene: 4. CDR1 is MNHNY, CDR2 SVGAGI, per germline (reference sequence). This CDR3 has 15 residues. The CDR3 region has the DNA TGTGCCAGCAGCCGACTAGCGGGGACCACAGATACGCAGTATTTT. Protein sequence: CASSRLAGTTDTQYF.

The J gene is TRBJ2-1, the V gene TRBV6-6; D is unclear. In germline, CDR1 is MNHNY, CDR2 SVGAGI (reference sequence). The CDR3 has 11 residues. Trimming left V 0 bases short and J 10 bases short, with 4 bases between. CDR3 residues: CASSYSGEQFF. In nucleotides, the CDR3 is TGTGCCAGCAGTTACTCAGGGGAGCAGTTCTTC.

This chain connects TRBV29-1 to TRBJ1-1; no clear D gene. Germline loops: CDR1 SQVTM, CDR2 ANQGSEA. Trimming removed 7 bases from V and 6 bases from J, with 12 bases in between. The CDR3 sequence is 11 residues long. The CDR3 spells CSGDPGAEAFF. CDR3 DNA sequence: TGCAGCGGTGACCCCGGGGCTGAAGCTTTCTTT.

This clone was counted a single time. The gene calls are TRBV28 and TRBJ2-1; no firm D call. Trimming cost V 10 bases and J 0 bases, with 13 bases left between them. The germline V gene encodes CDR1 MDHEN and CDR2 SYDVKM. The CDR3 runs to 14 residues. The CDR3 region has the DNA TGTGCCACCTTTAACAGCCGCTCCTACAATGAGCAGTTCTTC. Translated: CATFNSRSYNEQFF.

This clone was recorded a few times. This chain joins TRBV10-3 and TRBJ2-2; D not certain. From germline, CDR1 is ENHRY and CDR2 SYGVKD. The V gene lost 7 bases and the J gene lost 1 base, with 7 bases spanning the gap. The CDR3 consists of 13 residues. The CDR3 DNA sequence: TGTGCCATCAACCCGGAGAACACCGGGGAGCTGTTTTTT. As protein: CAINPENTGELFF.

This clone was picked up one time. This chain joins TRBV5-6 and TRBJ2-5, with D perhaps TRBD1 (5 bases). CDR1 and CDR2 (germline): SGHDT, YYEEEE. CDR3 length: 16 amino acids. Between the trimmed V and J ends, which lost 1 base and 0 bases, there was a span of 13 bases. CDR3 loop: CASSLFQGTYQETQYF. The CDR3 region has the DNA TGTGCCAGCAGCTTGTTCCAGGGCACGTACCAAGAGACCCAGTACTTC.

In its sample, this clone was seen once. The V gene is TRBV7-9, the J gene TRBJ2-7, with 7 nucleotides matching TRBD1. This CDR3 spans 15 amino acids. V shed 5 bases and J 5 bases; nucleotides not matched to a gene: 12. Germline-derived CDR1 and CDR2 are SEHNR and FQNEAQ (reference sequence). The CDR3 loop is CASSPRQGSVHEQYF. The CDR3 region has the DNA TGTGCCAGCAGCCCCAGACAGGGAAGCGTCCACGAGCAGTACTTC.

This chain joins TRBV4-2 and TRBJ2-1, with 13 bases fitting TRBD2. Unmatched junction bases numbered 0, after V lost 1 base and J lost 6 bases. In germline, CDR1 is LGHNA, CDR2 YNFKEQ. The CDR3 spans 15 residues. The CDR3 loop is CASSQGTSGGNEQFF. The CDR3 DNA sequence: TGTGCCAGCAGCCAAGGGACTAGCGGGGGCAATGAGCAGTTCTTC.

The chain combines TRBV6-1 with TRBJ2-1, with 7 bases identical to TRBD2. This CDR3 comprises 15 residues. After removal of 3 bases from V and 8 bases from J, the junction contained 10 bases not matched to a gene. The V gene's germline CDR1 is MNHNS and CDR2 SASEGT. The CDR3 loop is CASSENWASGDEQFF. The CDR3 DNA follows: TGTGCCAGCAGTGAGAATTGGGCTAGCGGCGATGAGCAGTTCTTC.

In DNA form, the CDR3 reads TGCAGCGTTGAGGGTATGGGGAGTGCTATGGTGACAGATACGCAGTATTTT. It encodes CSVEGMGSAMVTDTQYF. The chain recombines TRBV29-1 with TRBJ2-3; a possible D gene is TRBD2 (5 bases). Trimming took 3 bases from V and 3 from J, leaving 22 bases between them. Germline assignment: CDR1 SQVTM and CDR2 ANQGSEA. This CDR3 is 17 amino acids long.

Only one count was recorded for this clone. The chain recombines TRBV7-9 with TRBJ2-6; the D call may be TRBD1 or TRBD2 (5 bases each). The germline V gene has CDR1 SEHNR and CDR2 FQNEAQ (reference sequence). The CDR3 length is 16 residues. Trimming removed 5 bases at V and 1 base at J, with 12 bases between. CDR3 coding DNA: TGTGCCAGCAGCATAAGAGGGGAGTCTGGGGCCAACGTCCTGACTTTC. Translated, it gives CASSIRGESGANVLTF. Filled out from reference TRBV7-9 and TRBJ2-6, the complete variable domain reads DTGVSQNPRHKITKRGQNVTFRCDPISEHNRLYWYRQTLGQGPEFLTYFQNEAQLEKSRLLSDRFSAERPKGSFSTLEIQRTEQGDSAMYLCASSIRGESGANVLTFGAGSRLTVL.

The V call is TRBV7-3, the J call TRBJ2-5, with 7 bases matching TRBD2. In germline, CDR1 is SGHTA, CDR2 FQGTGA. The CDR3 sequence is 15 residues long. V shed 4 bases and J 5 bases; nucleotides not matched to a gene: 10. The CDR3 loop reads CASSSLGGSGETQYF. For the CDR3, the DNA is TGTGCCAGCAGCTCCCTCGGGGGGAGTGGGGAGACCCAGTACTTC.

The DNA of the CDR3 is TGCAGCGTTGAAGATAATGGTGGGGTTGTTTTTGGCACAGATACGCAGTATTTT. This sequence encodes CSVEDNGGVVFGTDTQYF. The V and J genes are TRBV29-1 and TRBJ2-3; D gene uncertain. The germline V gene encodes CDR1 SQVTM and CDR2 ANQGSEA. The CDR3 contains 18 residues. Between the trimmed V and J ends, which lost 0 bases and 1 base, there was a span of 20 bases.

The chain carries TRBV27 and TRBJ2-1, with 10 bases identical to TRBD2. The CDR3 extends over 17 amino acids. With 6 bases clipped from V and 2 bases from J, the junction kept 10 bases outside the gene matches. Germline lookup yields CDR1 MNHEY and CDR2 SMNVEV (reference sequence). The CDR3 loop reads CASRGLADYSPYNEQFF. In DNA form, the CDR3 reads TGTGCCAGCAGAGGACTAGCGGACTACTCGCCCTACAATGAGCAGTTCTTC.

J is TRBJ2-2 and V is TRBV25-1, with unresolved D. V was shortened by 2 bases and J by 13 bases, with 11 bases between the two germline ends. CDR3 length equals 12 residues. CDR1 is MGHDK and CDR2 is SYGVNS in the germline V gene. In nucleotides, the CDR3 is TGTGCCAGCAGTGAAACCCCCCTCGGGCTGTTTTTT. Protein product: CASSETPLGLFF.

This clone was recorded only once. This rearrangement joins TRBV9 to TRBJ1-2; 7 nucleotides agree with TRBD1. The CDR3 spans 15 residues. Germline-derived CDR1 and CDR2 are SGDLS and YYNGEE. Trimming cost V 4 bases and J 8 bases; bases outside gene matches: 14. The CDR3: CASSLPGTEVEGYTF. Here the CDR3 DNA reads TGTGCCAGCAGCTTACCCGGGACAGAAGTGGAGGGCTACACCTTC.

The chain joins TRBV1 to TRBJ2-7; the D call in the table, TRBD2, was not verified against the DNA. TRBV1 has pseudogene status. CDR3 size: 17 residues. CDR3 residues: CTSSQEPSRGAAYEQYF. The CDR3 region has the DNA TGCACCAGCAGCCAAGAACCCTCCCGGGGGGCCGCCTACGAGCAGTACTTC.

This chain links TRBV6-5 with TRBJ2-1, with D tentatively TRBD1 (6 bases). Trimming removed 6 bases at V and 4 bases at J, with 16 bases between. CDR3 length: 15 residues. From germline, CDR1 is MNHEY and CDR2 SVGAGI. CDR3 region: CASRKTMQGYNEQFF. Written as DNA, the CDR3 is TGTGCCAGCAGAAAAACCATGCAGGGGTACAATGAGCAGTTCTTC.

The chain joins TRBV29-1 to TRBJ2-2; 9 bases are a match to TRBD1. Trimming took 3 bases from V and 0 from J; bases not matched to a gene: 8. The germline V gene encodes CDR1 SQVTM and CDR2 ANQGSEA. CDR3 length: 17 residues. In nucleotides, the CDR3 is TGCAGCGTTGACCGGACAGGGGACGCTCCGAACACCGGGGAGCTGTTTTTT. Translated, it gives CSVDRTGDAPNTGELFF.

This chain links TRBV6-9 with TRBJ2-7, with D perhaps matching TRBD2 (5 bases). Germline CDR1 is MNHGY and CDR2 is SVAAGI. CDR3 size: 17 residues. V shed 6 bases and J shed 3 bases, with 24 bases lying between them. The CDR3: CASRLVRLVPTSYEQYF. CDR3 nucleotide sequence: TGTGCCAGCAGACTCGTACGGCTGGTCCCTACTAGCTACGAGCAGTACTTC.

The V and J genes are TRBV11-2 and TRBJ2-3; D unclear. CDR3 length equals 16 residues. CDR1 and CDR2 from the germline V gene are SGHAT and FQNNGV. Trimming took 1 base from V and 4 from J, leaving 15 bases between them. CDR3 nucleotides: TGTGCCAGCAGCTTAGGGCCTGCGGATATAGCAGATACGCAGTATTTT. Translation: CASSLGPADIADTQYF.

This rearrangement joins TRBV14 to TRBJ2-7, with a possible D match to TRBD2 (7 bases). The CDR3 spans 16 residues. Trimming took off 1 base at V and 4 bases at J, with 17 bases between the two ends. The V gene's germline CDR1 is SGHDN and CDR2 FVKESK. The CDR3 is CASSQAGGGSSYEQYF. The CDR3 coding sequence is TGTGCCAGCAGCCAAGCTGGGGGCGGGAGCTCATACGAGCAGTACTTC.